This TCR beta chain was captured by sequencing in a study of blood T cells in healthy people across ages (dated by TCRdb to between 2014 and 2017). Regarding the research as a whole: In model experiments, template switching captured about one uniquely barcoded TCR beta cDNA molecule for every two T cells. To track age-related changes in TCR beta repertoire diversity, the study relied on deep sequencing normalized with unique cDNA molecular identifiers. Donors were grouped into four age groups: young (average 16 years), middle-aged (under 40), aged (about 60) and long-lived (roughly 80). To avoid experimental bias, donors of different ages were spread randomly across the sequencing lanes. Using the same blood draw, the study looked at two additional independent replicas of 1 million unique cDNA reads for two donors, one aged 18 to 30 and the other aged 80 or older.

Study-level results and caveats: The percentage of naive T cells measured by flow cytometry correlated strongly with observed TCR beta diversity. The CMV infection status of donors was not known, potentially confounding age-related changes in expanded clonotypes. The long-lived group showed more naive CD4+ T cells, fewer expanded clones and increased TCR diversity than the aged group, suggesting age selection. Observed TCR beta diversity per million T cells fell roughly linearly with age, and a significant reduction was already apparent by age roughly 40. Estimates of total diversity based on one million sequenced T cells were regarded as lower bounds and as underestimates. Bulk unsorted PBMC profiling prevented conclusive comparison of naive and antigen-experienced compartments.

Concerning this clonotype: What this receptor recognizes is not known. Base qualities were left out, and no much larger clone turns up one base away.

Donors were about 36 systemically healthy Caucasian individuals from Russia aged 6 to 90 years. Each donor gave 9 to 10 milliliters of peripheral blood, collected into EDTA-treated Vacutainer tubes. Ficoll-Paque density-gradient centrifugation was used to isolate PBMCs, with at least 7 million obtained per sample. Total RNA, at least 5 micrograms per sample, was extracted from PBMCs with Trizol reagent. For every donor, flow cytometry on a PBMC aliquot measured the percentage of naive CD45RAhigh/CD27high T cells. The method was 5' RACE. The instrument given in TCRdb is Illumina HiSeq 2500. A second PCR of roughly 7 to 11 cycles was run with a J-beta primer mix and a sample-barcoded 5' primer. A unique molecular identifier was introduced onto each TCR beta cDNA molecule by a template-switch 5' adaptor carrying 12 random nucleotides. Each sample yielded at least 2.5 million CDR3-containing paired-end reads. All of the RNA was converted into first-strand cDNA using the Mint cDNA synthesis kit, with a TRBC-specific oligonucleotide serving as the primer. After uracil-DNA glycosylase treatment, a first 18-cycle PCR used universal primers M1SS and BC2_uni_R on all cDNA. As for the original processing: For normalization, 1 million high-quality reads, each with a distinct molecular identifier, were randomly selected from each sample. Reads with shared molecular identifiers were discarded instead of being binned into consensus sequences. MiTCR, run with a Q25 quality threshold and the strictest error-elimination algorithm, handled CDR3 identification, clonotype clustering and error correction. A nonparametric unseen species model with Euler transformation was used to estimate a lower bound on total TCR beta diversity. In-frame beta chains were kept once TCRdb had trimmed the public reads at Q25 with fastp and called clones with MiXCR. Every distinct CDR3 protein forms one entry, paired with its most common genes and DNA. V and J calls and clone size were set by TCRdb, not the authors. Counted in this sample were 600,000 or so distinct CDR3 sequences; roughly 31% of them appeared once. The ten top clones hold 15% to 19% of the sample.

CDR1 and CDR2, per the germline V gene, are LGHNA and YNFKEQ. The CDR3 measures 14 amino acids from cysteine to phenylalanine. Only the CDR3 DNA is retained, 42 bases long and in frame from the first base. The junction shows trimming of 1 base on V and 11 bases on J, plus 15 bases between the germline ends. This clonotype originated in a woman of 80 years or more in good health. The sequencing input was blood. The chain couples TRBV4-2 to TRBJ1-5; D gene: possibly TRBD1, on 5 matching bases. The nucleotide sequence is given as TGTGCCAGCAGCCAAGGGGACGGCTCGGGGGCCCAGCATTTT. Translated, this is CASSQGDGSGAQHF.